This TCR beta chain was retrieved from a study of shared clonotypes between healthy human individuals. In the original analysis: Sequence data from immunoSEQ were junction-only and lacked quality scores; consequently, filtering differed. Assay used: immunoSEQ multiplex PCR; TCRdb lists only in-frame clones, some missing. That table furnishes V, J and clone size, whereas the DNA furnished D and trimming. The data contain roughly 2 million clones, approximately 94% of them singletons. The study's findings and limits: Clonotype sharing among the donors was expected to vary with sequencing depth.

About this clone: Its antigen is undetermined. The sample has other DNA sequences that encode this CDR3 too.

Trimming removed 5 bases at V and 11 bases at J, with 12 bases between. The CDR3 totals 11 residues. Germline CDR1 MNHNY, CDR2 SVGAGI (reference sequence). Free of recent acute infections or vaccinations, the donors were healthy HIV-negative adults. The receptor's source is a man aged 18 to 35 in good health. The sample consisted of naive CD4+ T cells sorted from blood. Subset in this sample: CD45RA+ positively selected. The chain uses TRBV6-6 and TRBJ1-2; D perhaps matches TRBD1 (5 bases). The chain's CDR3 is CASSPSGGYTF. In DNA, the CDR3 is TGTGCCAGCAGTCCCTCGGGGGGTTACACCTTC.